This entry lists 31 T cell receptor beta chains sequenced from one sample in a study of TIL therapy for anti-PD-1-resistant metastatic lung cancer. The libraries were made with immunoSEQ v3. The data were produced by immunoSEQ multiplex PCR, yet TCRdb's version contains in-frame clones alone and is incomplete. The profile shows about 36,000 clones, about 70% of them singletons. Time point denoted: pre-treatment sample, taken before nivolumab and TIL therapy. The starting material was blood, obtained at baseline. These receptors all come from a person aged 25-80 years with non-small cell lung cancer.

The genes are TRBV19 and TRBJ2-7, with 12 bases fitting TRBD1. Per germline, CDR1 LNHDA and CDR2 SQIVND (reference sequence). J was trimmed by 4 bases and V by 3 bases; bases with no gene match: 4. This CDR3 comprises 15 residues. The CDR3 region has the DNA TGTGCCAGTAGTATGGGGACAGGGGGCTGGTACGAGCAGTACTTC. The encoded protein is CASSMGTGGWYEQYF.

The chain uses TRBV5-5 and TRBJ2-7; the match to TRBD1 covers 8 bases. This CDR3 comprises 14 residues. Losses at the gene ends were 4 bases for V and 5 bases for J; bases not matched to a gene: 8. CDR1 and CDR2 from the germline V gene are SGHKS and YYEKEE (reference sequence). The CDR3 here is CASSTGQGWDEQYF. DNA of the CDR3: TGTGCCAGCAGCACCGGACAGGGATGGGACGAGCAGTACTTC.

The V gene is TRBV30, the J gene TRBJ2-2; D is uncertain. V was cut by 5 bases and J by 5 bases, with 24 bases left in between. The CDR3 extends over 17 amino acids. CDR1 is GTSNPN and CDR2 is SVGIG in the germline V gene (reference sequence). CDR3: CAWGTTLLRQRTGELFF. The CDR3 DNA is TGTGCCTGGGGTACGACGCTTCTACGCCAAAGAACCGGGGAGCTGTTTTTT.

This clone was observed a few times. V gene TRBV19 combines with J gene TRBJ1-2, with D unresolved. This CDR3 is built from 13 residues. Germline V gene sequence: CDR1 LNHDA, CDR2 SQIVND (reference sequence). The V gene lost 5 bases and the J gene lost 4 bases, with 11 bases spanning the gap. The CDR3 loop reads CASSLPTVYGYTF. The DNA for the CDR3 is TGTGCCAGTAGTCTCCCGACCGTCTATGGCTACACCTTC.

The rearrangement joins TRBV25-1 to TRBJ2-1; D is undetermined. The germline CDR1 and CDR2 sequences are MGHDK and SYGVNS. The V end was cut by 4 bases, the J end by 6 bases, with 10 bases between. The CDR3 covers 13 residues. The CDR3 coding sequence is TGTGCCAGCAGTGCCCTCATTGGCAATGAGCAGTTCTTC. The encoded protein is CASSALIGNEQFF.

The chain employs TRBV7-8 and TRBJ2-6; 9 nucleotides agree with TRBD1. Germline V gives CDR1 SGHVS, CDR2 FQNEAQ. This CDR3 has 17 residues. The trim removed 6 bases at V and 1 base at J, leaving 7 bases unmatched. The CDR3 DNA reads TGTGCCAGCAGGACGGGACAGGGTAATTCTGGGGCCAACGTCCTGACTTTC. Translated, it gives CASRTGQGNSGANVLTF.

The chain recombines TRBV28 with TRBJ2-2, with 14 bases aligning to TRBD2. Germline V gene data show CDR1 as MDHEN and CDR2 as SYDVKM. The CDR3 totals 18 residues. J was trimmed by 7 bases and V by 6 bases; bases with no gene match: 13. The CDR3 bases are TGTGCCAGCAGCCTCCCTCGACTAGCGGGAGGGTGGGGCGGGGAGCTGTTTTTT. Its protein is CASSLPRLAGGWGGELFF.

CDR3 amino acids: CASSPMSSGTRETQYF. The CDR3 nucleotides read TGCGCCAGCAGCCCCATGTCTAGCGGGACTAGGGAGACCCAGTACTTC. V gene TRBV5-1 combines with J gene TRBJ2-5; 9 nucleotides agree with TRBD2. CDR3 length: 16 residues. Germline V lookup: CDR1 SGHRS, CDR2 YFSETQ. V lost 4 bases and J lost 5; bases outside the gene matches: 12.

A single count supports this clone. Its ends do not fully match the called genes, so a read error is possible. The chain has TRBV10-3 and TRBJ2-5; D gene ambiguous. Germline CDR1 reads ENHRY; CDR2 reads SYGVKD. The CDR3 is 14 residues long. The CDR3 sequence: CAISFPDGQGTQYF. CDR3 sequence (DNA): TGTGCCATCAGCTTTCCCGACGGCCAAGGGACCCAGTACTTC.

The CDR3 DNA sequence: TGTGCCATCACCGAGGTCGAGTCCTTCAACCGGGGCTATGGCTACACCTTC. The encoded protein is CAITEVESFNRGYGYTF. This sequence joins TRBV10-3 and TRBJ1-2, with D unresolved. V was pared by 7 bases and J by 4 bases, with 25 bases between. There are 17 residues in the CDR3. Germline V gene lookup returns CDR1 ENHRY and CDR2 SYGVKD.

This chain links TRBV19 with TRBJ2-1, with 11 positions matching TRBD1. J gave up 4 bases and V 4 bases, and 6 bases lay outside the gene matches. This CDR3 has 16 amino acids. Germline lookup yields CDR1 LNHDA and CDR2 SQIVND (reference sequence). CDR3 nucleotide sequence: TGTGCCAGTAGTACCTCGGGGACAGGGGGATACAATGAGCAGTTCTTC. Translating gives CASSTSGTGGYNEQFF.

The chain is built from TRBV4-1 and TRBJ2-1; TRBD1 agrees at 10 bases. The CDR3 loop spans 16 amino acids. Germline CDR1 and CDR2: MGHRA and YSYEKL. Trimming at V came to 3 bases and at J to 4 bases, leaving 6 bases not matched to a gene. The CDR3 DNA reads as TGCGCCAGCAGCCAGCAGACAGGGGGCGCATACAATGAGCAGTTCTTC. It translates to CASSQQTGGAYNEQFF.

This chain connects TRBV5-1 to TRBJ2-5; tentatively, D is TRBD2 (6 bases). The J call is uncertain, as TRBJ2-7 better fits the DNA end. Germline CDR1 SGHRS, CDR2 YFSETQ. The CDR3 runs 14 residues. This chain's CDR3 is CASSLLASPYEQYF. CDR3 DNA sequence: TGCGCCAGCAGCTTACTAGCTTCTCCCTACGAGCAGTACTTC.

This clone is a singleton in its sample. The chain has TRBV28 and TRBJ2-1, with 7 bases that match TRBD2. Germline CDR1 reads MDHEN; CDR2 reads SYDVKM. The length of the CDR3 is 15 residues. Unmatched junction bases numbered 9, after V lost 3 bases and J lost 7 bases. The CDR3 DNA is TGTGCCAGCAGTTTGACTGCGGGAGTAGAGAATGAGCAGTTCTTC. Amino acid sequence: CASSLTAGVENEQFF.

The chain couples TRBV9 to TRBJ2-5; D gene uncertain. The DNA matches TRBJ2-7 better at its end, which makes the J call doubtful. The CDR3 runs to 14 residues. Germline CDR1 SGDLS, CDR2 YYNGEE. CDR3 protein: CASSVGAHTYEQYF. CDR3 nucleotide sequence: TGTGCCAGCAGCGTAGGGGCGCACACCTACGAGCAGTACTTC.

This chain connects TRBV19 to TRBJ2-2, with TRBD2 matching over 12 bases. Germline V gene sequence: CDR1 LNHDA, CDR2 SQIVND (reference sequence). CDR3 length: 17 residues. J lost 6 bases, V lost 3 bases, and 8 bases had no gene match. The CDR3, as DNA: TGTGCCAGTAGTATTCTAGCGGGGGGGCCTCAAGCCGGGGAGCTGTTTTTT. This encodes CASSILAGGPQAGELFF.

This chain joins TRBV21-1 and TRBJ1-2; TRBD1 was called by the table and not checked on the DNA. TRBV21-1 is flagged as a pseudogene. This CDR3 has 13 residues. The CDR3 DNA sequence: TGTGCCAGCGACATGACAGGTAACTATGGCTACACCTTC. This sequence encodes CASDMTGNYGYTF.

In nucleotides, the CDR3 is TGTGCCAGCTCACCCTTCGGGTTCCAGCCCCAGCATTTT. Protein: CASSPFGFQPQHF. V is TRBV18 and J is TRBJ1-5; D unresolved. CDR3 length equals 13 residues. Germline assignment: CDR1 KGHSH and CDR2 LQKENI. Deletions cut 3 bases from V and 7 bases from J, with 10 bases between.

The count of this clone is one. The rearrangement uses TRBV5-4 and TRBJ2-7; 10 bases fit TRBD1. Germline loops: CDR1 SGHNT, CDR2 YYREEE (reference sequence). This CDR3 region has 15 residues. V lost 4 bases to trimming and J lost 4 bases; unmatched junction nucleotides: 8. The CDR3, as DNA: TGTGCCAGCAGCCCAGAGACAGGGGGCATTTACGAGCAGTACTTC. This encodes CASSPETGGIYEQYF.

This clone has only one observation. This chain joins TRBV28 and TRBJ2-7; D assignment may be TRBD1 or TRBD2 (6 bases each). Trimming took off 1 base at V and 3 bases at J, with 25 bases between the two ends. CDR3 length: 19 residues. Per the germline V gene, CDR1 is MDHEN and CDR2 is SYDVKM. The CDR3 bases are TGTGCCAGCAGTTTATTTCCCTCTGTGTTGCCGGGGGCCTTCTACGAGCAGTACTTC. Encoded protein: CASSLFPSVLPGAFYEQYF.

The V and J genes are TRBV4-2 and TRBJ1-3; D ambiguous. V was cut by 2 bases and J by 0 bases, with 8 bases left in between. Looked up from germline, CDR1 is LGHNA and CDR2 is YNFKEQ. CDR3 length: 15 residues. CDR3 in DNA: TGTGCCAGCAGCCAACCCCTTGACTCTGGAAACACCATATATTTT. Residues: CASSQPLDSGNTIYF.

The V and J genes are TRBV9 and TRBJ2-3, with D unresolved. CDR3 length: 15 amino acids. The germline V and J ends were trimmed by 1 base and 0 bases, with 9 bases remaining between them. CDR1 and CDR2 (germline): SGDLS, YYNGEE. The CDR3 is CASSVRASSTDTQYF. The CDR3 DNA sequence: TGTGCCAGCAGCGTAAGGGCTTCTAGCACAGATACGCAGTATTTT.

V gene TRBV14 combines with J gene TRBJ2-3; D remains ambiguous. With 6 bases removed from V and 7 bases from J, the gap between germline ends came to 8 bases. The CDR3 runs 11 residues. Germline V gene sequence: CDR1 SGHDN, CDR2 FVKESK. The DNA of the CDR3 is TGTGCCAGCAGTCACGGTAATACGCAGTATTTT. Protein product: CASSHGNTQYF.

The chain is built from TRBV19 and TRBJ2-1; 13 bases are a match to TRBD2. After removal of 3 bases from V and 10 bases from J, the junction contained 3 bases not matched to a gene. The V gene's germline CDR1 is LNHDA and CDR2 SQIVND (reference sequence). The CDR3 is made up of 14 amino acids. DNA of the CDR3: TGTGCCAGTAGTATTTGGACTAGCGGGGGCGAGCAGTTCTTC. It encodes CASSIWTSGGEQFF. Supplemented by reference TRBV19 and TRBJ2-1, the full variable domain reads DGGITQSPKYLFRKEGQNVTLSCEQNLNHDAMYWYRQDPGQGLRLIYYSQIVNDFQKGDIAEGYSVSREKKESFPLTVTSAQKNPTAFYLCASSIWTSGGEQFFGPGTRLTVL.

The chain combines TRBV28 with TRBJ2-7, with 7 bases matching TRBD1. V lost 6 bases, J lost 3 bases, and 11 bases stayed unmatched. In germline, CDR1 is MDHEN, CDR2 SYDVKM. The CDR3 covers 15 residues. The CDR3 is CASRRLGQPVYEQYF. CDR3 nucleotides: TGTGCCAGCAGACGACTGGGACAGCCCGTCTACGAGCAGTACTTC.

This clone was counted once. The chain couples TRBV9 to TRBJ2-1, with 7 nucleotides matching TRBD2. Trimming cost V 0 bases and J 4 bases; bases outside gene matches: 4. Germline CDR1 is SGDLS and CDR2 is YYNGEE. The CDR3 extends over 15 amino acids. The CDR3 sequence is CASSVAASGYNEQFF. The CDR3 DNA reads TGTGCCAGCAGCGTAGCGGCTAGCGGATACAATGAGCAGTTCTTC. The full variable domain, with the rest looked up from reference TRBV9 and TRBJ2-1, is DSGVTQTPKHLITATGQRVTLRCSPRSGDLSVYWYQQSLDQGLQFLIQYYNGEERAKGNILERFSAQQFPDLHSELNLSSLELGDSALYFCASSVAASGYNEQFFGPGTRLTVL.

The genes are TRBV5-5 and TRBJ2-5; D gene uncertain. The CDR3 is 14 amino acids. Germline-derived CDR1 and CDR2 are SGHKS and YYEKEE (reference sequence). V was pared by 2 bases and J by 5 bases, with 13 bases between. The CDR3: CASSLPGTEETQYF. The CDR3 DNA is TGTGCCAGCAGCTTACCGGGTACGGAGGAGACCCAGTACTTC.

There are a few counts of this clone. The chain joins TRBV7-9 to TRBJ1-1, with a possible D match to TRBD1 (6 bases). CDR1 and CDR2 from the germline V gene are SEHNR and FQNEAQ (reference sequence). The length of the CDR3 is 15 residues. Trimming cost V 6 bases and J 6 bases, with 20 bases left between them. The CDR3 spells CASSLSGEGQAEAFF. Written as DNA, the CDR3 is TGTGCCAGCAGTCTATCAGGGGAGGGGCAAGCTGAAGCTTTCTTT. Using reference TRBV7-9 and TRBJ1-1 for the parts outside the CDR3, the full variable domain is DTGVSQNPRHKITKRGQNVTFRCDPISEHNRLYWYRQTLGQGPEFLTYFQNEAQLEKSRLLSDRFSAERPKGSFSTLEIQRTEQGDSAMYLCASSLSGEGQAEAFFGQGTRLTVV.

The gene calls are TRBV15 and TRBJ2-5; TRBD2 is a possible D gene (6 bases). With the DNA end fitting TRBJ2-7 better, the J assignment may be wrong. The germline V gene encodes CDR1 LNHNV and CDR2 YYDKDF (reference sequence). This CDR3 contains 14 residues. The CDR3 here is CATSRDRAGYEQYF. CDR3 sequence (DNA): TGTGCCACCAGCAGAGATCGAGCGGGCTACGAGCAGTACTTC.

CDR3 in amino acids: CASSQAVSATNEKLFF. Here the CDR3 DNA reads TGCGCCAGCAGCCAAGCTGTTTCAGCAACTAATGAAAAACTGTTTTTT. The V and J genes are TRBV4-3 and TRBJ1-4; D is unresolved. The germline gives CDR1 LGHNA, CDR2 YSLEER. The V gene lost 1 base and the J gene lost 0 bases, with 9 bases spanning the gap. This CDR3 comprises 16 residues.

CDR3 sequence: CASSFSLPSSYEQYF. The CDR3 coding sequence is TGCGCCAGCAGCTTTTCTCTTCCCAGCTCCTACGAGCAGTACTTC. The rearrangement joins TRBV5-1 to TRBJ2-7; D remains ambiguous. CDR1 is SGHRS, CDR2 YFSETQ, per germline. The V gene lost 2 bases and the J gene lost 0 bases, with 12 bases spanning the gap. The CDR3 length is 15 residues. Filled out from reference TRBV5-1 and TRBJ2-7, the complete variable domain reads KAGVTQTPRYLIKTRGQQVTLSCSPISGHRSVSWYQQTPGQGLQFLFEYFSETQRNKGNFPGRFSGRQFSNSRSEMNVSTLELGDSALYLCASSFSLPSSYEQYFGPGTRLTVT.